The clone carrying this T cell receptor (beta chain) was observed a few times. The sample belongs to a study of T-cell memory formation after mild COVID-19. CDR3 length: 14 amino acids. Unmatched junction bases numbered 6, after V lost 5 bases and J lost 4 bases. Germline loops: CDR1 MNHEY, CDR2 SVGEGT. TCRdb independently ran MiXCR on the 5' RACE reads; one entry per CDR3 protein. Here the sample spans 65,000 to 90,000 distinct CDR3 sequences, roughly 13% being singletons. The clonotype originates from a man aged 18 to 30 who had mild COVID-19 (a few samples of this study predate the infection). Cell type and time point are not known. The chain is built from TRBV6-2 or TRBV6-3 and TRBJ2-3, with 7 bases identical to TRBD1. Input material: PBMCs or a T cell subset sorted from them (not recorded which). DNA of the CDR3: TGTGCCAGCAGTCGTACAGGGGCCGCAGATACGCAGTATTTT. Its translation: CASSRTGAADTQYF.